The 24 T cell receptor beta chains below were found in one sample sequenced in a study of Graves' ophthalmopathy and Graves' hyperthyroidism (dated by TCRdb to the late 2010s). The sequencer listed for this sample is Illumina HiSeq 2000. TCR beta CDR3 regions were amplified from RNA transcripts for repertoire sequencing. HTBI primers and the Qiagen OneStep RT-PCR kit were used in a first-round RT-PCR, which was followed by a second-round multiplex PCR, size selection and purification. Starting from the raw public reads, TCRdb applied fastp trimming at Q25, assembled clones with MiXCR and retained in-frame beta chains. All rows with the same CDR3 protein become a single entry with the most common DNA and genes. This sample comprises under 250,000 distinct CDR3 sequences, around 28% of them detected only once. The ten most abundant clones make up over 7.5% of the sample. Source material: peripheral blood. These receptors were taken from a man aged 45-60 years with Graves' ophthalmopathy. Donor details come from another sample of the same person, matched by shared clones.

This clonotype was seen many times. J is TRBJ2-5 and V is TRBV5-1, with 7 positions matching TRBD1. The junction had 1 base not matched to a gene; V was cut back by 0 bases and J by 2 bases. The CDR3 sequence is 14 residues long. The germline gives CDR1 SGHRS, CDR2 YFSETQ. For the CDR3, the DNA is TGCGCCAGCAGCTTGGGGGACAGTCAAGAGACCCAGTACTTC. Protein sequence: CASSLGDSQETQYF.

This clonotype has more than one count but fewer than ten. CDR3 protein: CASGEGGDGGELFF. DNA of the CDR3: TGTGCCAGCGGGGAGGGGGGGGACGGCGGGGAGCTGTTTTTT. This chain links TRBV12-3 or TRBV12-4 with TRBJ2-2, with a weak D call TRBD2 (7 bases). V was trimmed by 8 bases and J by 7 bases, leaving 17 bases between them. This CDR3 spans 14 amino acids.

V usage is TRBV19 and J usage is TRBJ2-5; D unresolved. CDR3 length equals 13 residues. The germline V gene encodes CDR1 LNHDA and CDR2 SQIVND (reference sequence). Trimming removed 5 bases from V and 5 bases from J, with 12 bases in between. The CDR3 DNA is TGTGCCAGTAGTCTGATGGGGTTGGAGACCCAGTACTTC. As protein: CASSLMGLETQYF.

This clonotype came up many times. The rearrangement links TRBV11-2 to TRBJ2-5, with 7 bases that match TRBD2. V lost 2 bases to trimming and J lost 5 bases; unmatched junction nucleotides: 14. There are 17 residues in the CDR3. Germline V gene lookup returns CDR1 SGHAT and CDR2 FQNNGV. The CDR3 loop reads CASSLYGSSGGGETQYF. The CDR3 nucleotides read TGTGCCAGCAGCTTATATGGGTCTAGCGGCGGTGGGGAGACCCAGTACTTC. Filled out from reference TRBV11-2 and TRBJ2-5, the complete variable domain reads EAGVAQSPRYKIIEKRQSVAFWCNPISGHATLYWYQQILGQGPKLLIQFQNNGVVDDSQLPKDRFSAERLKGVDSTLKIQPAKLEDSAVYLCASSLYGSSGGGETQYFGPGTRLLVL.

The genes are TRBV12-3 or TRBV12-4 and TRBJ2-7; D not resolved. Trimming stripped 0 bases from V and 3 bases from J, with 12 bases between. CDR3 length equals 15 residues. CDR3 residues: CASSLAGVPLYEQYF. For the CDR3, the DNA is TGTGCCAGCAGTTTAGCAGGTGTCCCCCTCTACGAGCAGTACTTC.

The rearrangement joins TRBV6-2 or TRBV6-3 to TRBJ1-1, with D possibly matching TRBD1 (5 bases). This CDR3 has 13 amino acids. V lost 10 bases and J lost 4, with 16 bases in between. Germline loops: CDR1 MNHEY, CDR2 SVGEGT. The CDR3 loop reads CAISGGVGTEAFF. The CDR3 DNA is TGTGCCATCAGCGGGGGGGTTGGCACTGAAGCTTTCTTT.

This clonotype was counted many times. The CDR3 nucleotides are TGTGCCAGCAAGCCGGGACAGGGTACTACCGGGGAGCTGTTTTTT. This sequence encodes CASKPGQGTTGELFF. The chain carries TRBV6-5 and TRBJ2-2; TRBD1 aligns across 9 bases. CDR3 length: 15 amino acids. J lost 5 bases, V lost 7 bases, and 8 bases had no gene match. Germline CDR1 reads MNHEY; CDR2 reads SVGAGI.

This chain links TRBV28 with TRBJ2-7; 9 bases match TRBD1. The CDR3 loop spans 17 amino acids. Looked up from germline, CDR1 is MDHEN and CDR2 is SYDVKM. The V gene end was trimmed by 1 base and the J gene end by 4 bases; junction bases not matched to a gene: 11. CDR3 in amino acids: CASSLFTAQGAGYEQYF. The CDR3 bases are TGTGCCAGCAGTTTATTCACCGCACAGGGGGCAGGGTACGAGCAGTACTTC.

The V gene is TRBV4-3, the J gene TRBJ2-5; 9 bases match TRBD2. Germline loops: CDR1 LGHNA, CDR2 YSLEER. This CDR3 has 18 amino acids. The V gene end was trimmed by 0 bases and the J gene end by 4 bases; junction bases not matched to a gene: 12. For the CDR3, the DNA is TGCGCCAGCAGCCAAGACGGAGCGGGAGGCCCGAGGGGAGAGACCCAGTACTTC. Residues: CASSQDGAGGPRGETQYF.

This chain uses TRBV28 with TRBJ2-7, with D unclear. This CDR3 is built from 17 residues. Germline-derived CDR1 and CDR2 are MDHEN and SYDVKM. Trimming cost V 3 bases and J 2 bases, with 20 bases left between them. The CDR3 region has the DNA TGTGCCAGCAGTTTCCGTCTATTCGACTCCGACGCCTACGAGCAGTACTTC. The encoded protein is CASSFRLFDSDAYEQYF.

This clonotype turned up a few times. The V and J genes are TRBV6-1 and TRBJ1-2; 7 bases line up with TRBD1. CDR1 and CDR2 from the germline V gene are MNHNS and SASEGT. This CDR3 contains 13 residues. Germline trimming cut 5 bases from V and 4 bases from J; bases unmatched to any gene: 4. CDR3 in amino acids: CASSKTGPYGYTF. In DNA, the CDR3 is TGTGCCAGCAGTAAGACAGGGCCCTATGGCTACACCTTC.

In its sample, this clonotype was seen many times. The J gene is TRBJ2-4, the V gene TRBV4-1; perhaps TRBD2 as D (6 bases). The CDR3 has 12 amino acids. Germline V lookup: CDR1 MGHRA, CDR2 YSYEKL. V was pared by 3 bases and J by 8 bases, with 8 bases between. CDR3: CASSHPGDIQYF. Here the CDR3 DNA reads TGCGCCAGCAGCCATCCGGGGGACATTCAGTACTTC.

The rearrangement links TRBV7-2 to TRBJ2-2, with D perhaps matching TRBD1 (5 bases). CDR3 length: 15 residues. V lost 1 base and J lost 3, with 9 bases in between. Looked up from germline, CDR1 is SGHTA and CDR2 is FQGNSA. CDR3 region: CASSLGKGDTGELFF. In nucleotides, the CDR3 is TGTGCCAGCAGCTTAGGGAAAGGGGACACCGGGGAGCTGTTTTTT.

This sequence joins TRBV6-5 and TRBJ2-6; D uncertain. Between the trimmed V and J ends, which lost 4 bases and 1 base, there was a span of 11 bases. Germline V lookup: CDR1 MNHEY, CDR2 SVGAGI. CDR3 length: 16 amino acids. CDR3 residues: CASSWVDESGANVLTF. Here the CDR3 DNA reads TGTGCCAGCAGTTGGGTAGACGAATCTGGGGCCAACGTCCTGACTTTC.

As to this clonotype: Compared with germline, one end of the junction differs, possibly owing to a read error. This chain uses TRBV20-1 with TRBJ1-1, with no clear D. The CDR3 loop spans 11 amino acids. The germline V gene has CDR1 DFQATT and CDR2 SNEGSKA (reference sequence). The CDR3 spells CSATRASAHLF. In DNA form, the CDR3 reads TGCAGTGCTACTAGGGCTTCCGCACATCTTTTT.

This chain joins TRBV15 and TRBJ2-6; no reliable D call. The CDR3 totals 16 residues. CDR1 and CDR2 from the germline V gene are LNHNV and YYDKDF (reference sequence). Trimming shortened V by 0 bases and J by 0 bases, and 6 bases separated the two germline ends. CDR3 nucleotides: TGTGCCACCAGCAGAGAGGAAGGCTCTGGGGCCAACGTCCTGACTTTC. It yields the protein CATSREEGSGANVLTF.

At least ten counts were recorded for this clonotype. This chain joins TRBV7-9 and TRBJ1-1; D unresolved. Germline assignment: CDR1 SEHNR and CDR2 FQNEAQ (reference sequence). The CDR3 is 13 amino acids. Trimming shortened V by 5 bases and J by 8 bases, and 15 bases separated the two germline ends. The CDR3 DNA is TGTGCCAGCAGCCGCCGGACGGACGACGAAGCTTTCTTT. Translated: CASSRRTDDEAFF.

This clonotype was seen many times. J is TRBJ2-5 and V is TRBV11-2; D is possibly TRBD1 (6 bases). There are 15 residues in the CDR3. V lost 1 base, J lost 3 bases, and 12 bases lay in between. Germline V lookup: CDR1 SGHAT, CDR2 FQNNGV. CDR3 sequence reads: CASSLVLDREETQYF. Written as DNA, the CDR3 is TGTGCCAGCAGCTTAGTATTGGACAGAGAAGAGACCCAGTACTTC.

The V gene is TRBV12-3 or TRBV12-4, the J gene TRBJ2-7, with D tentatively TRBD1 (5 bases). Trimming took off 6 bases at V and 7 bases at J, with 13 bases between the two ends. The CDR3 is 12 residues long. The CDR3 region has the DNA TGTGCCAGCAGCTGGGGCTCTTGGGAGCAGTACTTC. Translation gives CASSWGSWEQYF.

Ten or more counts support this clonotype. A read error may account for a junction end that differs from germline. This chain links TRBV12-3 or TRBV12-4 with TRBJ1-3; D call uncertain. The CDR3 totals 13 residues. The CDR3 sequence: CASSVSSGDTIYF. The CDR3 DNA reads as TGTGCCAGCAGTGTCTCCTCTGGAGACACCATATATTTT.

This chain joins TRBV12-3 or TRBV12-4 and TRBJ1-5, with D perhaps TRBD1 (5 bases). This CDR3 is built from 15 residues. With 3 bases removed from V and 2 bases from J, the gap between germline ends came to 11 bases. CDR3 coding DNA: TGTGCCAGCAGTTTGGGGGGACGGGGCAATCAGCCCCAGCATTTT. Protein: CASSLGGRGNQPQHF.

The rearrangement uses TRBV6-5 and TRBJ2-7; a weak D match, TRBD2 (6 bases). The CDR3 length is 15 residues. Trimming stripped 2 bases from V and 3 bases from J, with 14 bases between. CDR1 and CDR2 (germline): MNHEY, SVGAGI. The CDR3 nucleotides read TGTGCCAGCAGTTACGGCGGGATAAACTTCTACGAGCAGTACTTC. Translation gives CASSYGGINFYEQYF.

This clonotype was detected many times. The gene calls are TRBV12-3 or TRBV12-4 and TRBJ2-2; 8 bases are a match to TRBD2. This CDR3 contains 14 residues. V was clipped by 5 bases and J by 7 bases; unmatched bases: 6. CDR3 nucleotides: TGTGCCAGCAGTCCGGGACTAGAAGTCGGGGAGCTGTTTTTT. This codes for CASSPGLEVGELFF.

This clonotype came up many times. In DNA form, the CDR3 reads TGCGCCAGCAGCCAAGGGGGGGACGGGAACACTGAAGCTTTCTTT. As protein: CASSQGGDGNTEAFF. The V gene is TRBV4-1, the J gene TRBJ1-1; D might be TRBD1 (5 bases). Germline V gene data show CDR1 as MGHRA and CDR2 as YSYEKL. This CDR3 contains 15 residues. Trimming left V 1 base short and J 1 base short, with 10 bases between.